This T cell receptor (beta chain) was identified in a study of blood T cell repertoires in COVID-19. Study context: Some COVID-19 samples were acute and others convalescent; all came from the United States, Italy and Spain. T cells, B-cell-depleted T cells, or PBMCs provided the cDNA or gDNA that served as material.

Original data processing: Reference gene primer amplification in the assay estimated nucleated cell counts. The method was immunoSEQ multiplex PCR; TCRdb's version includes in-frame clones alone and lacks a portion of them. From that table come the V and J calls and clone size; the DNA was used to work out D and trimming. The repertoire holds 70,000 to 85,000 clones, with over 70% as singletons. V was shortened by 0 bases and J by 7 bases, with 15 bases between the two germline ends. The germline V gene has CDR1 MDHEN and CDR2 SYDVKM. This CDR3 spans 15 amino acids. The V and J genes are TRBV28 and TRBJ1-1; D is unresolved. This clonotype was sampled from an elderly man with active or convalescent COVID-19. Sequencing input: peripheral blood. The CDR3: CASSLWFLEGGEAFF. CDR3 coding DNA: TGTGCCAGCAGTTTATGGTTCCTGGAGGGAGGTGAAGCTTTCTTT.